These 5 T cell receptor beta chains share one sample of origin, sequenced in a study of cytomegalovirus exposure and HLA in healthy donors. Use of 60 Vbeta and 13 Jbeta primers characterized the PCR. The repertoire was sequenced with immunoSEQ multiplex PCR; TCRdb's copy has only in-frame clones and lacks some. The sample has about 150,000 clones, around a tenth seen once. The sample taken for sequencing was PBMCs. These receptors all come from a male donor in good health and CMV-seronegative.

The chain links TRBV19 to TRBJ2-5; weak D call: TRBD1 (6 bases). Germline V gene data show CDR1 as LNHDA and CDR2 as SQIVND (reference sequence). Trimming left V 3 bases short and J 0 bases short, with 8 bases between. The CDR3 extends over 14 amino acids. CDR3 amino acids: CASSMWDNQETQYF. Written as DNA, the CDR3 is TGTGCCAGTAGTATGTGGGACAACCAAGAGACCCAGTACTTC.

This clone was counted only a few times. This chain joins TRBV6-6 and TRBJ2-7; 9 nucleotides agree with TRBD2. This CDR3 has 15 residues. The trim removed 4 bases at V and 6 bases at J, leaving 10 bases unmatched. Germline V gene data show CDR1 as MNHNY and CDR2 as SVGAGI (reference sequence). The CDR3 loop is CASSSGTSTIGEQYF. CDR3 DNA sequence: TGTGCCAGCAGTTCAGGGACTAGCACTATCGGCGAGCAGTACTTC.

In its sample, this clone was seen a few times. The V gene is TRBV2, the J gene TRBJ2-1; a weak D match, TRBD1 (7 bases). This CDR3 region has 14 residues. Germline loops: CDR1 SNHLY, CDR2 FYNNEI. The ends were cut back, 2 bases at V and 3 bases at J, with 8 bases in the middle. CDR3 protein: CASSEQGGYNEQFF. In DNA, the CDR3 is TGTGCCAGCAGTGAACAGGGGGGCTACAATGAGCAGTTCTTC.

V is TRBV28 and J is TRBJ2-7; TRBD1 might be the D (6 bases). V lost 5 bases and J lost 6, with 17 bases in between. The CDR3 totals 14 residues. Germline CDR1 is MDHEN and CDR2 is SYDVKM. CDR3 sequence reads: CASSLTIPRGEQYF. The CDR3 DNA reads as TGTGCCAGCAGTCTAACTATCCCCAGGGGCGAGCAGTACTTC. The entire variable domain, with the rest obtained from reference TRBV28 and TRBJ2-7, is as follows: DVKVTQSSRYLVKRTGEKVFLECVQDMDHENMFWYRQDPGLGLRLIYFSYDVKMKEKGDIPEGYSVSREKKERFSLILESASTNQTSMYLCASSLTIPRGEQYFGPGTRLTVT.

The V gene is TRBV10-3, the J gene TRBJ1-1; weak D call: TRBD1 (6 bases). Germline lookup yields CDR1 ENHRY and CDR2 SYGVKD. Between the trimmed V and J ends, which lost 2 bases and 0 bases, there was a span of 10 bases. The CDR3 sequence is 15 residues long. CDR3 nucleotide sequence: TGTGCCATCAGTGAGGGAACAGGGCTGAACACTGAAGCTTTCTTT. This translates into CAISEGTGLNTEAFF.